The 11 T cell receptor beta chains listed next were all sequenced from one sample in a study of blood T cell repertoires in COVID-19. TCRdb's copy holds only in-frame clones and misses some; the assay was immunoSEQ multiplex PCR. The sample carries almost 400,000 clones, approximately 88% recorded once. The sample was PBMCs or T cells enriched from blood (not recorded which). The receptor source for this set is a woman aged 25 to 39 with acute COVID-19.

This chain connects TRBV25-1 to TRBJ1-1, with a possible D match to TRBD1 (5 bases). There are 15 residues in the CDR3. V shed 2 bases and J shed 4 bases, with 14 bases lying between them. Per germline, CDR1 MGHDK and CDR2 SYGVNS. CDR3: CASSEGDRIRTEAFF. In nucleotides, the CDR3 is TGTGCCAGCAGTGAAGGTGACAGAATTCGCACTGAAGCTTTCTTT.

V and J are TRBV19 and TRBJ1-5, with 7 nucleotides matching TRBD1. The CDR3 covers 15 residues. J was trimmed by 6 bases and V by 6 bases; bases with no gene match: 11. From germline, CDR1 is LNHDA and CDR2 SQIVND (reference sequence). CDR3 amino acids: CASRTTGTRGQPQHF. The DNA for the CDR3 is TGTGCCAGTAGGACGACAGGGACCAGGGGTCAGCCCCAGCATTTT.

The rearrangement joins TRBV7-9 to TRBJ2-1, with 11 nucleotides matching TRBD2. The CDR3 extends over 14 amino acids. CDR1 is SEHNR and CDR2 is FQNEAQ in the germline V gene (reference sequence). With 8 bases clipped from V and 9 bases from J, the junction kept 9 bases outside the gene matches. CDR3 residues: CASLAGGPEGEQFF. CDR3 DNA sequence: TGTGCCAGCCTAGCGGGGGGCCCCGAGGGTGAGCAGTTCTTC.

The chain links TRBV2 to TRBJ2-7, with 8 positions matching TRBD1. V lost 4 bases, J lost 2 bases, and 4 bases stayed unmatched. CDR1 is SNHLY and CDR2 is FYNNEI in the germline V gene. CDR3 length: 14 amino acids. The CDR3 coding sequence is TGTGCCAGCAGTGGACAGGGGCGGACCTACGAGCAGTACTTC. Its protein is CASSGQGRTYEQYF.

J is TRBJ2-7 and V is TRBV18, with 8 bases aligning to TRBD2. Germline V gives CDR1 KGHSH, CDR2 LQKENI. The CDR3 spans 15 residues. J lost 7 bases, V lost 3 bases, and 11 bases had no gene match. The CDR3 DNA reads TGTGCCAGCTCACCCGCGCTCCGGGGGGGCCCTGAGCAGTACTTC. Residues: CASSPALRGGPEQYF. Full variable domain (remainder filled in from reference TRBV18 and TRBJ2-7): NAGVMQNPRHLVRRRGQEARLRCSPMKGHSHVYWYRQLPEEGLKFMVYLQKENIIDESGMPKERFSAEFPKEGPSILRIQQVVRGDSAAYFCASSPALRGGPEQYFGPGTRLTVT.

V gene TRBV7-9 combines with J gene TRBJ1-2; perhaps TRBD1 as D (6 bases). Trimming pared 1 base from V and 7 bases from J, leaving 10 bases between. Germline lookup yields CDR1 SEHNR and CDR2 FQNEAQ (reference sequence). The CDR3 totals 13 residues. The CDR3 region has the DNA TGTGCCAGCAGCTTAGTACAGGGTCGTGGCTACACCTTC. Amino acids: CASSLVQGRGYTF.

The chain links TRBV7-3 to TRBJ2-3; D might be TRBD1 (5 bases). Per the germline V gene, CDR1 is SGHTA and CDR2 is FQGTGA. This CDR3 is built from 18 residues. Trimming cost V 5 bases and J 0 bases, with 21 bases left between them. The CDR3 DNA is TGTGCCAGCAGCCCTCGACCTGACAGATACTCTAGCACAGATACGCAGTATTTT. Translation gives CASSPRPDRYSSTDTQYF.

The chain links TRBV14 to TRBJ1-3, with D possibly matching TRBD1 (6 bases). Germline loops: CDR1 SGHDN, CDR2 FVKESK. CDR3 length: 16 residues. Trimming left V 1 base short and J 3 bases short, with 13 bases between. In nucleotides, the CDR3 is TGTGCCAGCAGCCAAGGGGGAGGGGGATATGGAAACACCATATATTTT. Its protein is CASSQGGGGYGNTIYF.

V is TRBV7-9 and J is TRBJ1-2; 9 bases align to TRBD1. The CDR3 sequence is 15 residues long. J gave up 8 bases and V 6 bases, and 13 bases lay outside the gene matches. Looked up from germline, CDR1 is SEHNR and CDR2 is FQNEAQ (reference sequence). CDR3 nucleotide sequence: TGTGCCAGCAGATCGACAGGGGGAAGTCGGCGGGGCTACACCTTC. Amino acids: CASRSTGGSRRGYTF.

This chain joins TRBV24-1 and TRBJ1-6; the match to TRBD1 covers 9 bases. The trim removed 4 bases at V and 0 bases at J, leaving 9 bases unmatched. This CDR3 is built from 19 residues. Per the germline V gene, CDR1 is KGHDR and CDR2 is SFDVKD. CDR3 sequence: CATSEGQGFCSSYNSPLHF. Written as DNA, the CDR3 is TGTGCCACCAGTGAAGGACAGGGGTTTTGTAGCTCCTATAATTCACCCCTCCACTTT.

This clone was recorded a few times. The V call is TRBV7-9, the J call TRBJ1-1; the match to TRBD1 covers 8 bases. CDR3 length: 16 amino acids. In germline, CDR1 is SEHNR, CDR2 FQNEAQ (reference sequence). V was pared by 5 bases and J by 3 bases, with 11 bases of the junction left unmatched. The CDR3 is CASSQLSWTGYTEAFF. The CDR3 DNA is TGTGCCAGCAGCCAACTCTCATGGACAGGGTACACTGAAGCTTTCTTT.